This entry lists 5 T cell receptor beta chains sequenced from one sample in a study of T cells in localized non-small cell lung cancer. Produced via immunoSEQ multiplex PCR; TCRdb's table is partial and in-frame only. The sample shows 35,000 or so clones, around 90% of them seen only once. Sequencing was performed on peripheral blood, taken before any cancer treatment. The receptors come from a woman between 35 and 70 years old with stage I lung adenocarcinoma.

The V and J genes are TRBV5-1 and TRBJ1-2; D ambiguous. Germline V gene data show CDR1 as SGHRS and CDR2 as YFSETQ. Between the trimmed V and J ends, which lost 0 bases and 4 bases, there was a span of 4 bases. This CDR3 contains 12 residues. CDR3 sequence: CASSLGTYGYTF. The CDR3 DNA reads TGCGCCAGCAGCTTGGGAACCTATGGCTACACCTTC.

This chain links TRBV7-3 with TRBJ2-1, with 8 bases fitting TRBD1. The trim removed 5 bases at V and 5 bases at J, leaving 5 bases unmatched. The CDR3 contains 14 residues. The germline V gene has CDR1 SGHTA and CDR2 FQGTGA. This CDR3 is CASSQQGGDNEQFF. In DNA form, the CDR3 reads TGTGCCAGCAGCCAACAGGGGGGTGACAATGAGCAGTTCTTC.

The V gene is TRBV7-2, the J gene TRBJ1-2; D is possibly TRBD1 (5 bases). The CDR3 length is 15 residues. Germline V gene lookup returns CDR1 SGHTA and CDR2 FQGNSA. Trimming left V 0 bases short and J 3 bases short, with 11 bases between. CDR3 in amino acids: CASSLARQFDYGYTF. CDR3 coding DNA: TGTGCCAGCAGCTTAGCGAGACAGTTCGACTATGGCTACACCTTC.

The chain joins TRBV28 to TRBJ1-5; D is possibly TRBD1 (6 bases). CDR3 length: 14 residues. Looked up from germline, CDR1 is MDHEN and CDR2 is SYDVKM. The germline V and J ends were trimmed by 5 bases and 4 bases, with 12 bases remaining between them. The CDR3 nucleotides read TGTGCCAGCAGTCTAATAACAGGGAATCAGCCCCAGCATTTT. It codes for CASSLITGNQPQHF.

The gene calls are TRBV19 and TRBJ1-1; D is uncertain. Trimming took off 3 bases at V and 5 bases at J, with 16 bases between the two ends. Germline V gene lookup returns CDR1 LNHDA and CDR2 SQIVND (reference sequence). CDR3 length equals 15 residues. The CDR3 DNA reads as TGTGCCAGTAGTATTGGCACCGCAAGGAGGACTGAAGCTTTCTTT. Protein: CASSIGTARRTEAFF.